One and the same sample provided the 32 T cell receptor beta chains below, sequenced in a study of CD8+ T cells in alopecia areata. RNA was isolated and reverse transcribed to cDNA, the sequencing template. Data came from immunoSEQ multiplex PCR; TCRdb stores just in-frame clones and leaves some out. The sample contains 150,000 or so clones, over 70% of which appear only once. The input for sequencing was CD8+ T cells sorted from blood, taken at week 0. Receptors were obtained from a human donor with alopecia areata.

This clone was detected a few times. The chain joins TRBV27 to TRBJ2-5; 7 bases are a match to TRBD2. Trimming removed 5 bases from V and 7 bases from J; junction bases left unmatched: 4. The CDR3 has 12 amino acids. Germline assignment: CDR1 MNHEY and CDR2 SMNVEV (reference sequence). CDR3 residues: CASSPTGGTQYF. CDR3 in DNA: TGTGCCAGCAGTCCGACGGGGGGGACCCAGTACTTC.

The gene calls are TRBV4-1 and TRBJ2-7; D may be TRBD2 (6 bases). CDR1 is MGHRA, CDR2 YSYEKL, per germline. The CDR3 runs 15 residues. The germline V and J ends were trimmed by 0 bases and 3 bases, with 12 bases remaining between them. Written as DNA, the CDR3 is TGCGCCAGCAGCCAAGAATTGTCGGGACTCTACGAGCAGTACTTC. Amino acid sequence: CASSQELSGLYEQYF.

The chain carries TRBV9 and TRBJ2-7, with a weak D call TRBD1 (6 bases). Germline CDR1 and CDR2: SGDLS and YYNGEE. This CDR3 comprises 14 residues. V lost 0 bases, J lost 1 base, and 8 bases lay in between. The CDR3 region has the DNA TGTGCCAGCAGCGTAGGGACAGCGTCCTACGAGCAGTACTTC. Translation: CASSVGTASYEQYF.

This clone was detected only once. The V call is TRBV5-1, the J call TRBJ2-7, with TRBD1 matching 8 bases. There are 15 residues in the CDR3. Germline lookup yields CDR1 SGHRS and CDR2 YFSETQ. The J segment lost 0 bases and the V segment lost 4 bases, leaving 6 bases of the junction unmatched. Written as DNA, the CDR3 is TGCGCCAGCAGCCCCGGACAGGGACGCTCCTACGAGCAGTACTTC. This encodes CASSPGQGRSYEQYF. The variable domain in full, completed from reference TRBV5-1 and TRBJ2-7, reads KAGVTQTPRYLIKTRGQQVTLSCSPISGHRSVSWYQQTPGQGLQFLFEYFSETQRNKGNFPGRFSGRQFSNSRSEMNVSTLELGDSALYLCASSPGQGRSYEQYFGPGTRLTVT.

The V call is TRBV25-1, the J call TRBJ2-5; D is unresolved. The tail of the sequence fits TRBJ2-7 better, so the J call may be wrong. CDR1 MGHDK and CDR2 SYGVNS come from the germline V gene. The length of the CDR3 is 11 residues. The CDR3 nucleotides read TGTGCCAGCACCGCTGGCTACGAGCAGTACTTC. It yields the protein CASTAGYEQYF.

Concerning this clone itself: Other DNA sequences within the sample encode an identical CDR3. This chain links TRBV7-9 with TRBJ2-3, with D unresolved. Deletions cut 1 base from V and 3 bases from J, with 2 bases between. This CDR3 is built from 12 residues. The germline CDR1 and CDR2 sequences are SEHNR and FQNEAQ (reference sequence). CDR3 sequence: CASSLGTDTQYF. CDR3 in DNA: TGTGCCAGCAGCTTAGGGACAGATACGCAGTATTTT.

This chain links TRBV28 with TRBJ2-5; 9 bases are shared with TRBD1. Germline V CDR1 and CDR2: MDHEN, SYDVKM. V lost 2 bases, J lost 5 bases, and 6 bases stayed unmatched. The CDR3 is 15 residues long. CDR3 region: CASSLVQGARETQYF. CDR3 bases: TGTGCCAGCAGTTTAGTACAGGGGGCGAGGGAGACCCAGTACTTC.

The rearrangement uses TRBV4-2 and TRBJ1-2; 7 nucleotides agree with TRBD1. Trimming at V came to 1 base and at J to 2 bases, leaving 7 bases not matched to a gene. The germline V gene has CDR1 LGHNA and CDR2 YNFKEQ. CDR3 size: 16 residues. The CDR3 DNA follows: TGTGCCAGCAGCCAAGGTCCCCAGGGGGGAAACTATGGCTACACCTTC. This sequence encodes CASSQGPQGGNYGYTF.

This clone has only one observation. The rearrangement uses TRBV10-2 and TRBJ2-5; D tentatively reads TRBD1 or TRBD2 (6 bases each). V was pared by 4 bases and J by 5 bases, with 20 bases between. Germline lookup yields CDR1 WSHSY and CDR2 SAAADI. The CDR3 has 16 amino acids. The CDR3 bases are TGCGCCAGCAGTGCTCTTAGGGGGGAGACGGGGGAGACCCAGTACTTC. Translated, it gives CASSALRGETGETQYF.

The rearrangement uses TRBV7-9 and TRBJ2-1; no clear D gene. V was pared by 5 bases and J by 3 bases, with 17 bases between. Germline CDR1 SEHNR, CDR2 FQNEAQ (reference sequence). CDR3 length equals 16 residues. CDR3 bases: TGTGCCAGCAGCCCGACCCCTCCACGAAACTACAATGAGCAGTTCTTC. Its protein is CASSPTPPRNYNEQFF.

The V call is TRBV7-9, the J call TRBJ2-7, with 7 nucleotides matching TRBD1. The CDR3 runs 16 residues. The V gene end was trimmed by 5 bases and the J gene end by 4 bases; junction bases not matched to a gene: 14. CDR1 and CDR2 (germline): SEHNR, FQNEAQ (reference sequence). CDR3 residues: CASSPGTAKLYYEQYF. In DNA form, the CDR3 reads TGTGCCAGCAGCCCAGGGACAGCCAAGCTCTATTACGAGCAGTACTTC.

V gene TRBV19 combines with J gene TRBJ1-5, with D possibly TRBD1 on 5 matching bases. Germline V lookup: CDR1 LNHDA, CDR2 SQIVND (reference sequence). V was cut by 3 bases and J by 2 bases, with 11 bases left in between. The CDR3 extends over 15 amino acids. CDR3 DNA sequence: TGTGCCAGTAGTATGGGAGGGGTAGGCAATCAGCCCCAGCATTTT. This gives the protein CASSMGGVGNQPQHF.

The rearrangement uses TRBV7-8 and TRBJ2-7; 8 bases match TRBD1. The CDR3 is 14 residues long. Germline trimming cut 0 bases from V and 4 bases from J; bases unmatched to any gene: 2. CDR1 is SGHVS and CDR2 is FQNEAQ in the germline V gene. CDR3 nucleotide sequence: TGTGCCAGCAGCTTAGCCGGACAGGGATACGAGCAGTACTTC. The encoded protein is CASSLAGQGYEQYF. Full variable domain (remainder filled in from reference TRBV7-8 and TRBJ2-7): GAGVSQSPRYKVAKRGQDVALRCDPISGHVSLFWYQQALGQGPEFLTYFQNEAQLDKSGLPSDRFFAERPEGSVSTLKIQRTQQEDSAVYLCASSLAGQGYEQYFGPGTRLTVT.

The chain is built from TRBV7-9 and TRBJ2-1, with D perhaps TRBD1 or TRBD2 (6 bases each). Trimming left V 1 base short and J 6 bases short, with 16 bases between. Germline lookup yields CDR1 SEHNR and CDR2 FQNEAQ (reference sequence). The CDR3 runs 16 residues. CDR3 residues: CASSLVGGAIGNEQFF. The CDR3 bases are TGTGCCAGCAGCTTAGTGGGGGGCGCCATAGGCAATGAGCAGTTCTTC.

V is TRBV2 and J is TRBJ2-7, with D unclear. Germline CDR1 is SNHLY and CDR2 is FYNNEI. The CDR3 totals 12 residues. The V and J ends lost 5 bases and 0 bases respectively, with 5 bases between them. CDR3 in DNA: TGTGCCAGCAGTCCGAGCTCCTACGAGCAGTACTTC. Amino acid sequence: CASSPSSYEQYF.

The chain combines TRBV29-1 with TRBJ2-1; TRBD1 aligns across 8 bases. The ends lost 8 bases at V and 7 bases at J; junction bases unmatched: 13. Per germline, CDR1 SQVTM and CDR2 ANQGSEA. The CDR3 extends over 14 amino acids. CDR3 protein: CSMEDFTGGNEQFF. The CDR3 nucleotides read TGCAGCATGGAGGACTTTACAGGGGGGAATGAGCAGTTCTTC.

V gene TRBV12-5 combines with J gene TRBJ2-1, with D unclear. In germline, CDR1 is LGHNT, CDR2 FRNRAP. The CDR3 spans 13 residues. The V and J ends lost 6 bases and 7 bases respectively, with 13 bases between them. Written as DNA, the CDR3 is TGTGCTAGTGGCTCGTCGTTGGCAAATGAGCAGTTCTTC. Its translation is CASGSSLANEQFF.

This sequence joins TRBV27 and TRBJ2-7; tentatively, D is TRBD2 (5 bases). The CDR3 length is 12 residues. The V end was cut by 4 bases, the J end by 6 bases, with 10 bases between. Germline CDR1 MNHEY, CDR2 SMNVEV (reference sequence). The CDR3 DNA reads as TGTGCCAGCAGTTCCACCCGGGGCGAGCAGTACTTC. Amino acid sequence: CASSSTRGEQYF.

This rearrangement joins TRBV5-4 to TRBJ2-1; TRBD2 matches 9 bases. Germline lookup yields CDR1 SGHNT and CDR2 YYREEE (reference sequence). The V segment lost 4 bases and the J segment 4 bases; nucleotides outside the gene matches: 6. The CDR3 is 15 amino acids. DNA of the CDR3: TGTGCCAGCAGCAGTACTAGCGGGCCTTACAATGAGCAGTTCTTC. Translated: CASSSTSGPYNEQFF.

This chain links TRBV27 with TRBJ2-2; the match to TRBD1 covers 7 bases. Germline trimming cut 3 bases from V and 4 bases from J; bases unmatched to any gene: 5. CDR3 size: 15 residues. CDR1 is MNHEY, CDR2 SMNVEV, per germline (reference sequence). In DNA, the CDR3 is TGTGCCAGCAGTTTTACAGGGGCGGTCACCGGGGAGCTGTTTTTT. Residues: CASSFTGAVTGELFF.

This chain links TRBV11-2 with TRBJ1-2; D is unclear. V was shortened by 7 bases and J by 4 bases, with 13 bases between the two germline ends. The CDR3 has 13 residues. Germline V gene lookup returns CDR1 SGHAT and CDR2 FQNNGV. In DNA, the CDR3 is TGTGCCAGCATGTTATCCCCTGGCTATGGCTACACCTTC. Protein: CASMLSPGYGYTF.

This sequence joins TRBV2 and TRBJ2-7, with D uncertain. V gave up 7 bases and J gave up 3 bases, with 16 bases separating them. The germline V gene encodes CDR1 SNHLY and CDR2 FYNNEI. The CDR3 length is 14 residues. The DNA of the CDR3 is TGTGCCAGCAAGGGCCCTTCCTCGGACTACGAGCAGTACTTC. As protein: CASKGPSSDYEQYF.

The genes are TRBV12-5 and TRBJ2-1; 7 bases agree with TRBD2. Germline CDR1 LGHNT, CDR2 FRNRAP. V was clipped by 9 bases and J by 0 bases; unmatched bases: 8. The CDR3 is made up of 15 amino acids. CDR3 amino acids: CASDGPSGSYNEQFF. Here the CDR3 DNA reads TGTGCTAGCGATGGACCTAGCGGCTCCTACAATGAGCAGTTCTTC. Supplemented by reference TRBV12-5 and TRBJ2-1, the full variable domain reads DARVTQTPRHKVTEMGQEVTMRCQPILGHNTVFWYRQTMMQGLELLAYFRNRAPLDDSGMPKDRFSAEMPDATLATLKIQPSEPRDSAVYFCASDGPSGSYNEQFFGPGTRLTVL.

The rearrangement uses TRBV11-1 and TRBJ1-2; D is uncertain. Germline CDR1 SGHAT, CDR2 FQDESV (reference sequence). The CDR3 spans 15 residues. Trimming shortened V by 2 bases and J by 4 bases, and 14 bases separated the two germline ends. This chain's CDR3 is CASSLSDEGLYGYTF. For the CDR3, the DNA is TGTGCCAGCAGCTTATCTGACGAAGGGCTCTATGGCTACACCTTC.

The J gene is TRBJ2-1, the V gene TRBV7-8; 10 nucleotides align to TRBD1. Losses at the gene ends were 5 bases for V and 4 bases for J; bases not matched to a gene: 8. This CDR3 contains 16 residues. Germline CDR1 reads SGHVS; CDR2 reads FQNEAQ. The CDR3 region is CASSQVGTGVYNEQFF. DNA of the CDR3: TGTGCCAGCAGCCAAGTGGGGACAGGGGTATACAATGAGCAGTTCTTC.

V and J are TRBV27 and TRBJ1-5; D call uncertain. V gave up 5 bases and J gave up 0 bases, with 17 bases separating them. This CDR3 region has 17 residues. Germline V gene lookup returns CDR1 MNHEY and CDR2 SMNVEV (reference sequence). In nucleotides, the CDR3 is TGTGCCAGCAGTCCACTAGGAGGTCCGTATAGCAATCAGCCCCAGCATTTT. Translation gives CASSPLGGPYSNQPQHF.

The CDR3 coding sequence is TGTGCCAGTAGTATCGGCCGGACAGGCACACCTGGCGAGCAGTACTTC. Encoded protein: CASSIGRTGTPGEQYF. The genes are TRBV19 and TRBJ2-7, with 7 bases fitting TRBD1. Trimming at V came to 3 bases and at J to 6 bases, leaving 14 bases not matched to a gene. The CDR3 is made up of 16 amino acids. Germline-derived CDR1 and CDR2 are LNHDA and SQIVND (reference sequence).

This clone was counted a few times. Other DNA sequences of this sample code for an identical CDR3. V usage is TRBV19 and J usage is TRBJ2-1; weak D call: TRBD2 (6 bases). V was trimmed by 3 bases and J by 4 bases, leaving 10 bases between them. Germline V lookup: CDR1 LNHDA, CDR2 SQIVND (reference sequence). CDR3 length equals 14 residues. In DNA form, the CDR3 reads TGTGCCAGTAGTATGGGCGGGGATTACAATGAGCAGTTCTTC. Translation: CASSMGGDYNEQFF.

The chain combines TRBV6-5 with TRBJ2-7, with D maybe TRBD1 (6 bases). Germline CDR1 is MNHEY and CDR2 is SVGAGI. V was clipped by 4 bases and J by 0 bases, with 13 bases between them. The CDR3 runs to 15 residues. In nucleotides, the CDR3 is TGTGCCAGCAGTTCCGAAACAGGGAGCTCCTACGAGCAGTACTTC. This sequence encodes CASSSETGSSYEQYF.

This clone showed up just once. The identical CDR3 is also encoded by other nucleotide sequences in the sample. The CDR3 region is CAWSLNTEAFF. CDR3 nucleotides: TGTGCCTGGAGTCTGAACACTGAAGCTTTCTTT. The genes are TRBV30 and TRBJ1-1, with D unresolved. Germline values: CDR1 GTSNPN, CDR2 SVGIG (reference sequence). This CDR3 comprises 11 residues. V lost 2 bases and J 0 bases, leaving 1 base between the germline ends.

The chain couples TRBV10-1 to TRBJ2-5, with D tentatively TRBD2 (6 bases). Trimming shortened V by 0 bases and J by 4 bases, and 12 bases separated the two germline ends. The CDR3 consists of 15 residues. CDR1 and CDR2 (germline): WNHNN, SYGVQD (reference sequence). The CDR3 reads CASSESGGALETQYF. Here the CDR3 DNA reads TGCGCCAGCAGTGAGTCAGGAGGGGCCCTAGAGACCCAGTACTTC.

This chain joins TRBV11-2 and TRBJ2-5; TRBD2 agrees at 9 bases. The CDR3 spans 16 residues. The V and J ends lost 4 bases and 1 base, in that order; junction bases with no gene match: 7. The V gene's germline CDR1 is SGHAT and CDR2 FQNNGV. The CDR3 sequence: CASSSPLAGFQETQYF. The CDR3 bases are TGTGCCAGCAGCTCCCCACTAGCGGGCTTCCAAGAGACCCAGTACTTC.